Included here is one T cell receptor beta chain sequence, with context. The data derive from a study of blood T cell repertoires in COVID-19. As for the study in general: PBMCs, B-cell-depleted T cells, or T cells were the source of the cDNA or gDNA that made up the material.

This CDR3 region has 12 residues. The V and J ends lost 5 bases and 10 bases, in that order; junction bases with no gene match: 4. Looked up from germline, CDR1 is LGHNA and CDR2 is YNFKEQ. The repertoire was sequenced with immunoSEQ multiplex PCR; TCRdb's copy has only in-frame clones and lacks some. The sample has about 440,000 clones, more than 85% seen once. This clonotype was obtained from a woman in her 30s with acute or convalescent COVID-19. J is TRBJ2-1 and V is TRBV4-2; TRBD2 aligns across 8 bases. Source material: peripheral blood. The CDR3 here is CASSSGGREQFF. The CDR3 nucleotides are TGTGCCAGCAGCTCGGGGGGGCGAGAGCAGTTCTTC.